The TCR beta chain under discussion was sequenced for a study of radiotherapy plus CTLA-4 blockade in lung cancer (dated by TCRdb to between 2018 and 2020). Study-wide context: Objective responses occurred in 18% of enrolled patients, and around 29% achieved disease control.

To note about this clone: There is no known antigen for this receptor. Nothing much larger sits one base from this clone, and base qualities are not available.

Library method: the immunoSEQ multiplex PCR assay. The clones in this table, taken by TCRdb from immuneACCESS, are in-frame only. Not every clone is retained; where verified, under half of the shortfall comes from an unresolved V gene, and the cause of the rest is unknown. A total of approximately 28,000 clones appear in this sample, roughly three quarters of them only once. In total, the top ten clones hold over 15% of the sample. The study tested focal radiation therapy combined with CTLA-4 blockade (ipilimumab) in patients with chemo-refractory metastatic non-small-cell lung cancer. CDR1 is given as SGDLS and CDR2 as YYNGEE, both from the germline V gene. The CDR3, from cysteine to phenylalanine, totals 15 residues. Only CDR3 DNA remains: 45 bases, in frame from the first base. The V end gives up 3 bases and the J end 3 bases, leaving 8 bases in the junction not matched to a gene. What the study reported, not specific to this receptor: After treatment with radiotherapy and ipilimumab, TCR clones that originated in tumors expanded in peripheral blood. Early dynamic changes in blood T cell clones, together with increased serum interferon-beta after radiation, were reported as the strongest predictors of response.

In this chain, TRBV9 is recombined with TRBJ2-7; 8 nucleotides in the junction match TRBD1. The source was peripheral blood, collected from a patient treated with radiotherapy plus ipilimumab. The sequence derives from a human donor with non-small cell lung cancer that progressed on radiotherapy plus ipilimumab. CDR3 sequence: CASSADYTGGYEQYF. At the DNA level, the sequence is TGTGCCAGCAGCGCAGATTATACAGGGGGCTACGAGCAGTACTTC.